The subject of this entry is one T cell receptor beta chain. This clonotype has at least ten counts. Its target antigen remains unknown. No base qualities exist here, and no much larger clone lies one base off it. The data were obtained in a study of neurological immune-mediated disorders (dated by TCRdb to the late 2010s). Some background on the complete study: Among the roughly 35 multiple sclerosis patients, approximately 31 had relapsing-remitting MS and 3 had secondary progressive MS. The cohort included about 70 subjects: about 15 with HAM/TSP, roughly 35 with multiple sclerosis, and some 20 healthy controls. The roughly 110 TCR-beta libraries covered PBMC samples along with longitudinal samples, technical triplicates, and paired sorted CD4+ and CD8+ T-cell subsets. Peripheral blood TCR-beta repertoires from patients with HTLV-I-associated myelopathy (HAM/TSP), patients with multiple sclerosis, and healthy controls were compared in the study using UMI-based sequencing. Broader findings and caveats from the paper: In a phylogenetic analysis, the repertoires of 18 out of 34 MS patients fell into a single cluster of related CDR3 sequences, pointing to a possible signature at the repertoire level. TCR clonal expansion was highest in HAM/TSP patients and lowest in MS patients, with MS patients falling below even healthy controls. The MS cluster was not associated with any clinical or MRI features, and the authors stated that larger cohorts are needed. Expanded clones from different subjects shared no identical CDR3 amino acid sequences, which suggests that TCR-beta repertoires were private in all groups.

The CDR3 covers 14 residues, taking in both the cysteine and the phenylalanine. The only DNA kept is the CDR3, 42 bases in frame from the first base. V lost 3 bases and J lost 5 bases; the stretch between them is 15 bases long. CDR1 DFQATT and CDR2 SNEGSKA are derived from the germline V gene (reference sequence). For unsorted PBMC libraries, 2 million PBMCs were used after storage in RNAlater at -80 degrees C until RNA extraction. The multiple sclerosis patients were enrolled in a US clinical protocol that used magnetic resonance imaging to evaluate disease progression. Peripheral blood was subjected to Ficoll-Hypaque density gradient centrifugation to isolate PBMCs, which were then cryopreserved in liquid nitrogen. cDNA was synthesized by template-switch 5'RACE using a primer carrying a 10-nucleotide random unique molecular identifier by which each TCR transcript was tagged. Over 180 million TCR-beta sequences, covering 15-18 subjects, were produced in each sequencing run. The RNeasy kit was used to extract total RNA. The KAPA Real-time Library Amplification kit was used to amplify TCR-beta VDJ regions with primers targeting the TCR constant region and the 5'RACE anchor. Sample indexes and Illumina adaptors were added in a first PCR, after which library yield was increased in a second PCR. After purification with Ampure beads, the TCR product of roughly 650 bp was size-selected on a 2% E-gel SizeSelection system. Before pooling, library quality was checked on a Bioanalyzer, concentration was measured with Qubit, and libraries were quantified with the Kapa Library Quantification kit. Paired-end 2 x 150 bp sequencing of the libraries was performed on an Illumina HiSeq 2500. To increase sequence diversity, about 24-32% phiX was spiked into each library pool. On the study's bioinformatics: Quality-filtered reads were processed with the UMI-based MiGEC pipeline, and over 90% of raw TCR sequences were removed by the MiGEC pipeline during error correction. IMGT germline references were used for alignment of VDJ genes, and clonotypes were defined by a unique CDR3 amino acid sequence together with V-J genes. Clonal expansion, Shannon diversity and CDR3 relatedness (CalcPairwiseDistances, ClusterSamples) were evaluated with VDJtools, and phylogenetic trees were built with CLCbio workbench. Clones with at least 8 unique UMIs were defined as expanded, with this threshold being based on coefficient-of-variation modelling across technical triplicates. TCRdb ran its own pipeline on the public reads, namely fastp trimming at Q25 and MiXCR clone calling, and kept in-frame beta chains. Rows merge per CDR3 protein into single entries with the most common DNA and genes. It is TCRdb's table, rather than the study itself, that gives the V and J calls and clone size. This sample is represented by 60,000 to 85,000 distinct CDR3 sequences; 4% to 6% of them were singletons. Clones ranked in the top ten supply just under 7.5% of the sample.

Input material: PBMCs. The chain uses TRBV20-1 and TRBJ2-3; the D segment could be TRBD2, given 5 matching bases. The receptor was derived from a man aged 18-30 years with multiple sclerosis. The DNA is TGCAGTGCTAGGCGGGCCGGGGTGAGAGATACGCAGTATTTT. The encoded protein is CSARRAGVRDTQYF.